Listed here are 24 T cell receptor beta chains from one sample, sequenced in a study of blood T cell repertoires in COVID-19. TCRdb's copy holds only in-frame clones and misses some; the assay was immunoSEQ multiplex PCR. The sample records approximately 150,000 clones, roughly 90% being singletons. Specimen: peripheral blood. The receptors were sampled from a man aged 50-60 years with active or convalescent COVID-19.

The genes are TRBV24-1 and TRBJ2-1, with 9 bases lining up with TRBD1. The V gene end was trimmed by 2 bases and the J gene end by 7 bases; junction bases not matched to a gene: 8. From germline, CDR1 is KGHDR and CDR2 SFDVKD. This CDR3 has 16 residues. Here the CDR3 reads CATSDWGTGSRNEQFF. Here the CDR3 DNA reads TGTGCCACCAGTGATTGGGGGACAGGGTCTCGGAATGAGCAGTTCTTC.

The rearrangement joins TRBV19 to TRBJ1-5, with D unclear. CDR3 length equals 13 residues. The V gene's germline CDR1 is LNHDA and CDR2 SQIVND (reference sequence). Trimming took 5 bases from V and 6 from J, leaving 11 bases between them. This CDR3 is CASSGRGSQPQHF. Written as DNA, the CDR3 is TGTGCCAGTAGTGGGAGAGGTAGTCAGCCCCAGCATTTT. The variable domain in full, with the rest retrieved from reference TRBV19 and TRBJ1-5, is DGGITQSPKYLFRKEGQNVTLSCEQNLNHDAMYWYRQDPGQGLRLIYYSQIVNDFQKGDIAEGYSVSREKKESFPLTVTSAQKNPTAFYLCASSGRGSQPQHFGDGTRLSIL.

On this clone itself: The junction differs from germline at one of its ends, possibly a read error. The chain has TRBV19 and TRBJ1-1; maybe TRBD1 (5 bases). CDR3 length: 12 amino acids. Germline-derived CDR1 and CDR2 are LNHDA and SQIVND (reference sequence). The CDR3 DNA sequence: TGTGCTAGTATGCAGGGAGGGACTGAAGCTTTCTTT. Its protein is CASMQGGTEAFF.

The chain combines TRBV5-6 with TRBJ1-2; 12 positions match TRBD1. The V gene's germline CDR1 is SGHDT and CDR2 YYEEEE. Trimming removed 4 bases from V and 2 bases from J; junction bases left unmatched: 6. CDR3 length: 16 residues. The CDR3 spells CASSPGTGGRNYGYTF. CDR3 DNA: TGTGCCAGCAGCCCCGGGACAGGGGGCCGGAACTATGGCTACACCTTC.

The chain combines TRBV11-2 with TRBJ2-2; no clear D gene. The germline gives CDR1 SGHAT, CDR2 FQNNGV. The CDR3 spans 14 residues. V was shortened by 4 bases and J by 3 bases, with 9 bases between the two germline ends. CDR3: CASSWSLDTGELFF. Here the CDR3 DNA reads TGTGCCAGCAGCTGGAGCTTGGACACCGGGGAGCTGTTTTTT.

V and J are TRBV2 and TRBJ2-3; the match to TRBD2 covers 7 bases. The CDR3 consists of 15 residues. CDR1 is SNHLY, CDR2 FYNNEI, per germline. Germline trimming cut 5 bases from V and 1 base from J; bases unmatched to any gene: 6. The CDR3 loop is CASSLDAGGTDTQYF. The CDR3 coding sequence is TGTGCCAGCAGTTTGGATGCGGGAGGCACAGATACGCAGTATTTT.

The chain employs TRBV5-6 and TRBJ2-1, with 8 bases identical to TRBD2. CDR1 and CDR2 (germline): SGHDT, YYEEEE. The CDR3 spans 15 residues. Trimming took 5 bases from V and 9 from J; bases not matched to a gene: 13. The CDR3 DNA sequence: TGTGCCAGCAGAACCCAGAGCGGGAGAGGCAGTGAGCAGTTCTTC. As protein: CASRTQSGRGSEQFF.

This clone was picked up a small number of times. The rearrangement joins TRBV19 to TRBJ2-1; 12 bases align to TRBD2. CDR3 length: 17 residues. Germline-derived CDR1 and CDR2 are LNHDA and SQIVND (reference sequence). With 5 bases clipped from V and 0 bases from J, the junction kept 5 bases outside the gene matches. The CDR3 DNA sequence: TGTGCCAGTAGTTCAGGACTAGCGGGGCGCTCCTACAATGAGCAGTTCTTC. This gives the protein CASSSGLAGRSYNEQFF.

J is TRBJ2-5 and V is TRBV5-8; D remains ambiguous. The CDR3 runs 10 residues. The V end was cut by 4 bases, the J end by 7 bases, with 5 bases between. Per the germline V gene, CDR1 is SGHTS and CDR2 is YDEGEE. CDR3 DNA sequence: TGTGCCAGCAGCCTATGGACCCAGTACTTC. It translates to CASSLWTQYF.

This clone was seen only once. This sequence joins TRBV29-1 and TRBJ2-3; perhaps TRBD2 as D (5 bases). Germline V gene data show CDR1 as SQVTM and CDR2 as ANQGSEA. CDR3 length: 14 residues. Between the trimmed V and J ends, which lost 1 base and 0 bases, there was a span of 8 bases. The CDR3 reads CSVEVTGSTDTQYF. The CDR3 DNA follows: TGCAGCGTTGAAGTGACGGGGAGCACAGATACGCAGTATTTT.

This clone appeared a single time. The rearrangement joins TRBV5-1 to TRBJ1-4; D is uncertain. CDR1 is SGHRS and CDR2 is YFSETQ in the germline V gene. This CDR3 comprises 14 residues. Trimming stripped 0 bases from V and 10 bases from J, with 13 bases between. CDR3 bases: TGCGCCAGCAGCTTGGAACAGCTGGCCGGAAAACTGTTTTTT. This translates into CASSLEQLAGKLFF. The full variable domain, its missing parts supplied by reference TRBV5-1 and TRBJ1-4, is KAGVTQTPRYLIKTRGQQVTLSCSPISGHRSVSWYQQTPGQGLQFLFEYFSETQRNKGNFPGRFSGRQFSNSRSEMNVSTLELGDSALYLCASSLEQLAGKLFFGSGTQLSVL.

The CDR3 reads CASSETVAGAPEQYF. The CDR3 coding sequence is TGTGCCAGCAGTGAAACAGTAGCGGGAGCACCTGAGCAGTACTTC. The rearrangement uses TRBV2 and TRBJ2-7; 9 bases map to TRBD2. Trimming removed 2 bases from V and 7 bases from J; junction bases left unmatched: 9. This CDR3 is built from 15 residues. Germline V CDR1 and CDR2: SNHLY, FYNNEI.

The chain couples TRBV7-2 to TRBJ2-4; 10 bases align to TRBD1. This CDR3 is 16 amino acids long. The germline V gene encodes CDR1 SGHTA and CDR2 FQGNSA. J gave up 6 bases and V 1 base, and 6 bases lay outside the gene matches. The CDR3 spells CASSLGDRGLRNIQYF. In DNA form, the CDR3 reads TGTGCCAGCAGCTTAGGTGACAGGGGGCTGAGAAACATTCAGTACTTC. Based on the CDR3 plus reference TRBV7-2 and TRBJ2-4, the full variable domain is GAGVSQSPSNKVTEKGKDVELRCDPISGHTALYWYRQSLGQGLEFLIYFQGNSAPDKSGLPSDRFSAERTGGSVSTLTIQRTQQEDSAVYLCASSLGDRGLRNIQYFGAGTRLSVL.

The V and J genes are TRBV7-2 and TRBJ1-1, with D possibly matching TRBD1 (6 bases). V was trimmed by 4 bases and J by 10 bases, leaving 22 bases between them. The CDR3 loop spans 15 amino acids. Per the germline V gene, CDR1 is SGHTA and CDR2 is FQGNSA. The CDR3 DNA is TGTGCCAGCAGCTCAACACCGGGCCAGGGGATAGGAGCTTTCTTT. Protein product: CASSSTPGQGIGAFF.

This clone was detected once. The V call is TRBV6-5, the J call TRBJ2-1, with 9 bases identical to TRBD2. Germline CDR1 is MNHEY and CDR2 is SVGAGI. CDR3 length equals 15 residues. After removal of 5 bases from V and 3 bases from J, the junction contained 5 bases not matched to a gene. DNA for the CDR3: TGTGCCAGCAGTCAGACTAGCGGAGTCTACAATGAGCAGTTCTTC. Amino acid sequence: CASSQTSGVYNEQFF.

The rearrangement joins TRBV28 to TRBJ2-1; TRBD2 matches at 10 bases. There are 16 residues in the CDR3. CDR1 and CDR2 (germline): MDHEN, SYDVKM. V was clipped by 2 bases and J by 5 bases; unmatched bases: 6. In DNA form, the CDR3 reads TGTGCCAGCAGTTTACCCAGCGGGAGGGCCCACAATGAGCAGTTCTTC. Amino acids: CASSLPSGRAHNEQFF.

This chain links TRBV5-1 with TRBJ1-6, with D maybe TRBD1 (5 bases). CDR1 SGHRS and CDR2 YFSETQ come from the germline V gene. CDR3 length equals 15 residues. The V gene lost 0 bases and the J gene lost 5 bases, with 9 bases spanning the gap. CDR3 DNA: TGCGCCAGCAGCTTGGCAGGGCCCCATAATTCACCCCTCCACTTT. Its translation is CASSLAGPHNSPLHF.

The chain recombines TRBV19 with TRBJ2-2; 9 bases are a match to TRBD2. This CDR3 is built from 16 residues. Losses at the gene ends were 6 bases for V and 4 bases for J; bases not matched to a gene: 9. The V gene's germline CDR1 is LNHDA and CDR2 SQIVND (reference sequence). In DNA, the CDR3 is TGTGCCAGTAGCTGGGAGACTAGCGGAAGCACCGGGGAGCTGTTTTTT. It yields the protein CASSWETSGSTGELFF.

V and J are TRBV10-1 and TRBJ2-3; 11 bases align to TRBD2. CDR1 is WNHNN and CDR2 is SYGVQD in the germline V gene (reference sequence). The J segment lost 0 bases and the V segment lost 3 bases, leaving 8 bases of the junction unmatched. This CDR3 spans 18 amino acids. The DNA of the CDR3 is TGCGCCAGCAGTGAACGACTAGCGGGGCGTTCTAGCACAGATACGCAGTATTTT. Translation gives CASSERLAGRSSTDTQYF.

The chain employs TRBV5-1 and TRBJ1-1; no clear D. The CDR3 loop spans 13 amino acids. Germline loops: CDR1 SGHRS, CDR2 YFSETQ. Trimming shortened V by 3 bases and J by 3 bases, and 9 bases separated the two germline ends. This chain's CDR3 is CASSSRGDTEAFF. CDR3 coding DNA: TGCGCCAGCAGCTCCCGGGGAGACACTGAAGCTTTCTTT.

This clone was counted a single time. V gene TRBV28 combines with J gene TRBJ2-7, with 7 nucleotides matching TRBD1. The CDR3 sequence is 14 residues long. Germline assignment: CDR1 MDHEN and CDR2 SYDVKM. V shed 10 bases and J 2 bases; nucleotides not matched to a gene: 11. CDR3 sequence (DNA): TGTGCCACCGATGGACAGGACGCCCCCTACGAGCAGTACTTC. Translated: CATDGQDAPYEQYF.

J is TRBJ2-2 and V is TRBV19; 9 nucleotides match TRBD2. Trimming took 2 bases from V and 5 from J; bases not matched to a gene: 9. The length of the CDR3 is 17 residues. Germline values: CDR1 LNHDA, CDR2 SQIVND (reference sequence). CDR3 nucleotides: TGTGCCAGTAGTATAATCGCGGGGGGGCCGAGGACCGGGGAGCTGTTTTTT. It translates to CASSIIAGGPRTGELFF.

The V call is TRBV7-2, the J call TRBJ2-1; TRBD2 matches at 8 bases. Germline lookup yields CDR1 SGHTA and CDR2 FQGNSA. This CDR3 is built from 16 residues. V lost 5 bases to trimming and J lost 2 bases; unmatched junction nucleotides: 8. The CDR3 nucleotides read TGTGCCAGCAGCAGTGCCGGGACTAGGGCCTACAATGAGCAGTTCTTC. The encoded protein is CASSSAGTRAYNEQFF.

This clone was seen a few times. V usage is TRBV6-5 and J usage is TRBJ2-5, with D perhaps matching TRBD1 (5 bases). Germline-derived CDR1 and CDR2 are MNHEY and SVGAGI. V was pared by 6 bases and J by 7 bases, with 15 bases between. This CDR3 contains 13 residues. The CDR3 nucleotides read TGTGCCAGCAGGGTGCAGGGTATGGGGACCCAGTACTTC. Protein: CASRVQGMGTQYF.